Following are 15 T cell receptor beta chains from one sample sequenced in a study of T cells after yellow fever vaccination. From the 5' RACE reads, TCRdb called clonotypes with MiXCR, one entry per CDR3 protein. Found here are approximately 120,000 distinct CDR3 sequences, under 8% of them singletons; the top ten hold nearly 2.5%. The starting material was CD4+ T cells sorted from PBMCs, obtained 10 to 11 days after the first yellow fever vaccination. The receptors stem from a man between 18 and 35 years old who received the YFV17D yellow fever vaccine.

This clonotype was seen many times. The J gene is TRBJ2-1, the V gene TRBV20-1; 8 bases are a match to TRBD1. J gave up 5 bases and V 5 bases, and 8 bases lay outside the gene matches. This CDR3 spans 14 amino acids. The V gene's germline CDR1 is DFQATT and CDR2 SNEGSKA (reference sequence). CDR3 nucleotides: TGCAGTGCTCTCCCGGGACAGGCTGACAATGAGCAGTTCTTC. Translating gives CSALPGQADNEQFF.

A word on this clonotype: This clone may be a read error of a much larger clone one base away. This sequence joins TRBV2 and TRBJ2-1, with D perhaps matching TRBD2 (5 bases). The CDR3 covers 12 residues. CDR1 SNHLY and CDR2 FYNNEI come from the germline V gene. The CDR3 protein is CASRIQAGEQLF. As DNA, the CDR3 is TGTGCCAGCAGGATCCAGGCGGGTGAGCAGCTCTTC.

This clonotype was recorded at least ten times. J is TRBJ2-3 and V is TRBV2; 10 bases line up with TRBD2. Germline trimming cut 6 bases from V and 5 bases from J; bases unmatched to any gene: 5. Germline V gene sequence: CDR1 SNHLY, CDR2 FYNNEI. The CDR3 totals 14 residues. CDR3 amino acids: CASRTSGVLDTQYF. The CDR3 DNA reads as TGTGCCAGCAGAACTAGCGGGGTCCTAGATACGCAGTATTTT.

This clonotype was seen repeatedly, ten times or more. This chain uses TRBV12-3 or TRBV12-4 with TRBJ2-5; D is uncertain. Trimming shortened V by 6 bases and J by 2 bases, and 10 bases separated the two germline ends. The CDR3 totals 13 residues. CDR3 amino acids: CASRYSQQETQYF. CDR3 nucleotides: TGTGCCAGCAGGTACAGCCAGCAAGAGACCCAGTACTTC.

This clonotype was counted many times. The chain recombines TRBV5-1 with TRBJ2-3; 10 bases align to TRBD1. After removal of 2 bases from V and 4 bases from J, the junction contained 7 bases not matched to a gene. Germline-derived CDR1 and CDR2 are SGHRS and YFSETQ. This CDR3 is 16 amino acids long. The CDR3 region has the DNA TGCGCCAGCAGCTTCCTCGGACAGGGGGTCCCAGATACGCAGTATTTT. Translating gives CASSFLGQGVPDTQYF.

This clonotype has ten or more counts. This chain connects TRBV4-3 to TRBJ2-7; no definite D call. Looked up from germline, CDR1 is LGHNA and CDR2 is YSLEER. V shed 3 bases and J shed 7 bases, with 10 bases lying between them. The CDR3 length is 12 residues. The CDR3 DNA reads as TGCGCCAGCAGCCACCCGACTGAGGAGCAGTACGTC. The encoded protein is CASSHPTEEQYV.

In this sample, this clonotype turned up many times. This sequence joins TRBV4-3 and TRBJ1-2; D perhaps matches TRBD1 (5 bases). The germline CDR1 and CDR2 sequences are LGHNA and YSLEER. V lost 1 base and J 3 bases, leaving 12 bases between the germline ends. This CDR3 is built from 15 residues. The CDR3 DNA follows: TGCGCCAGCAGCCAAGTTGGCGGGGACTACTATGGCTACACCTTC. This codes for CASSQVGGDYYGYTF.

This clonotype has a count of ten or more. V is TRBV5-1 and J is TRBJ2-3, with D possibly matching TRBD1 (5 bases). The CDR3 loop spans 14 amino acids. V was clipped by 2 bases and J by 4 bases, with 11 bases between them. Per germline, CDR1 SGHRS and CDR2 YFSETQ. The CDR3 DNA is TGCGCCAGCAGCTTTCTAGGGGCCCCAGATACGCAGTATTTT. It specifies CASSFLGAPDTQYF.

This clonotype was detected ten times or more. CDR3 protein: CSVSPRGANTGELFF. The CDR3, as DNA: TGCAGCGTTTCTCCCAGGGGAGCGAACACCGGGGAGCTGTTTTTT. The chain has TRBV29-1 and TRBJ2-2, with D possibly matching TRBD1 (6 bases). Germline V CDR1 and CDR2: SQVTM, ANQGSEA. Trimming removed 5 bases from V and 0 bases from J, with 13 bases in between. The CDR3 consists of 15 residues.

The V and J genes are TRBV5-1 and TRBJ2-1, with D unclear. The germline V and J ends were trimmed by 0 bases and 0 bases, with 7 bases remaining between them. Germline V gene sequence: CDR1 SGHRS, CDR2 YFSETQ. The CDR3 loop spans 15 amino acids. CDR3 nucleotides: TGCGCCAGCAGCTTGGTCCAGAGCTCCTACAATGAGCAGTTCTTC. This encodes CASSLVQSSYNEQFF.

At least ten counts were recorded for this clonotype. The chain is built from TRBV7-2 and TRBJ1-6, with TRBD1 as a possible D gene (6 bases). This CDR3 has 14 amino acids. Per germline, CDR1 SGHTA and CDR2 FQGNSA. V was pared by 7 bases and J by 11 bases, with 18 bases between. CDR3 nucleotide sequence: TGTGCCAGCACCCTCCTCCAGGGGTCGGCACCCCTCCACTTT. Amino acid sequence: CASTLLQGSAPLHF.

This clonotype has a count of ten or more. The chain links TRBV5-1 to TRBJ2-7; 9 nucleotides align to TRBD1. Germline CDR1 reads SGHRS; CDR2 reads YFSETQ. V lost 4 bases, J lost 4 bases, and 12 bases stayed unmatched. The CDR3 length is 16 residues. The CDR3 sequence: CASSESGQGISYEQYF. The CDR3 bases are TGCGCCAGCAGCGAATCGGGACAGGGTATTTCGTACGAGCAGTACTTC.

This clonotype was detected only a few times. DNA of the CDR3: TGTGCCAGCAGCGTAGGAGGACAGGGGGACTACGAGCAGTACTTC. The encoded protein is CASSVGGQGDYEQYF. The genes are TRBV9 and TRBJ2-7; 10 bases align to TRBD1. The germline CDR1 and CDR2 sequences are SGDLS and YYNGEE. There are 15 residues in the CDR3. The J segment lost 3 bases and the V segment lost 0 bases, leaving 3 bases of the junction unmatched.

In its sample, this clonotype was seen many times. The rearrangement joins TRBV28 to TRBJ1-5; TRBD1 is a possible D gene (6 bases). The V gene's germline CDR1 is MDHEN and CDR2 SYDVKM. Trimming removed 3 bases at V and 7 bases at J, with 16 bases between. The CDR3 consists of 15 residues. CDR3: CASSFIGAGVQPQHF. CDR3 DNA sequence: TGTGCCAGCAGTTTCATCGGGGCAGGGGTCCAGCCCCAGCATTTT.

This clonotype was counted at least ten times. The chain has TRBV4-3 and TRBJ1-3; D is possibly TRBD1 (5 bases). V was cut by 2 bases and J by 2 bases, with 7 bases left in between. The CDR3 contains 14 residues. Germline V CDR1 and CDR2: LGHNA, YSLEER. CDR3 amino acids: CASSQMGPGNTIYF. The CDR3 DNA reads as TGCGCCAGCAGCCAAATGGGGCCTGGAAACACCATATATTTT.